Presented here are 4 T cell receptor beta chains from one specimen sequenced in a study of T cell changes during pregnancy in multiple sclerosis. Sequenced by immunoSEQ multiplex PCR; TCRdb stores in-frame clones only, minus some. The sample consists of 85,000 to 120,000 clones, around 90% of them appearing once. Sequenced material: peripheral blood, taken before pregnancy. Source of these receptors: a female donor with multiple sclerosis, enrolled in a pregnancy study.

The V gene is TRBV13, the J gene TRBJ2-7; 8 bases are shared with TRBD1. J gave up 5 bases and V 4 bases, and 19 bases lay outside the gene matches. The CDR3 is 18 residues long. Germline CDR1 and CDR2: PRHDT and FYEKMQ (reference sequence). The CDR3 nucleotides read TGTGCCAGCAGCTCGTCCCGCGTTCTCCGGACAGGGACCCACGAGCAGTACTTC. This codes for CASSSSRVLRTGTHEQYF.

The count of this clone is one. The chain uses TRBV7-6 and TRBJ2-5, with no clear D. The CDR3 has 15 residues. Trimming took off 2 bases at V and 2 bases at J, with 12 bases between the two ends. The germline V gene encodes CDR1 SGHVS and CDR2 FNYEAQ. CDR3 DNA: TGTGCCAGCAGCTTAACTGGGCAGGCACAAGAGACCCAGTACTTC. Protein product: CASSLTGQAQETQYF.

The CDR3, as DNA: TGTGCCAGCAGCCTGGCGACTAATGAAAAACTGTTTTTT. Amino acid sequence: CASSLATNEKLFF. The chain couples TRBV5-6 to TRBJ1-4; D call uncertain. Trimming took off 4 bases at V and 2 bases at J, with 6 bases between the two ends. CDR1 is SGHDT and CDR2 is YYEEEE in the germline V gene. This CDR3 has 13 amino acids.

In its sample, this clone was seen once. The CDR3 region is CASSQVSGAYYGYTF. The CDR3 coding sequence is TGTGCCAGCAGCCAAGTGTCAGGGGCGTATTATGGCTACACCTTC. The chain has TRBV14 and TRBJ1-2; the D gene is possibly TRBD1 (6 bases). Between the trimmed V and J ends, which lost 1 base and 5 bases, there was a span of 14 bases. The V gene's germline CDR1 is SGHDN and CDR2 FVKESK. The CDR3 spans 15 residues.